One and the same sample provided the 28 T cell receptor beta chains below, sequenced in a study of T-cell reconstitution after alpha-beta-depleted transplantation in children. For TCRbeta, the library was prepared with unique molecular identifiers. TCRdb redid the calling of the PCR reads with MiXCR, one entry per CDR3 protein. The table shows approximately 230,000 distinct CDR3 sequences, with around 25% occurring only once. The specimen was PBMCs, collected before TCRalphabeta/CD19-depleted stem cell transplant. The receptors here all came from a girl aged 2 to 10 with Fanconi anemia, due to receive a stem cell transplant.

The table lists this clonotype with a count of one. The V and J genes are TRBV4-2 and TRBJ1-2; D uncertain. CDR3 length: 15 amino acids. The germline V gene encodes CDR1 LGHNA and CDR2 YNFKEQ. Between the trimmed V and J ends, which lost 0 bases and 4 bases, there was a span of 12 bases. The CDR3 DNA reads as TGTGCCAGCAGCCAAGATATTAGGGATGGCTATGGCTACACCTTC. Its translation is CASSQDIRDGYGYTF.

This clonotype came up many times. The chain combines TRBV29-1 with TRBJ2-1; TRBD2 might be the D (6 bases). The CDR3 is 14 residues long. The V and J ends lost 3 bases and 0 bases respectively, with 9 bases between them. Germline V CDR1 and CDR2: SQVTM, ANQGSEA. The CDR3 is CSVEAGTSYNEQFF. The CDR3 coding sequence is TGCAGCGTTGAGGCGGGGACCTCCTACAATGAGCAGTTCTTC.

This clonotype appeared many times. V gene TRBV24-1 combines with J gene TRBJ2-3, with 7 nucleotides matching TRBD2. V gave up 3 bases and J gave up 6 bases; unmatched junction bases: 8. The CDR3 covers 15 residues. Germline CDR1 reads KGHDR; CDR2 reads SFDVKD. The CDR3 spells CATSDLGGGVDTQYF. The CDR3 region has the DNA TGTGCCACCAGTGATCTGGGGGGGGGTGTCGATACGCAGTATTTT.

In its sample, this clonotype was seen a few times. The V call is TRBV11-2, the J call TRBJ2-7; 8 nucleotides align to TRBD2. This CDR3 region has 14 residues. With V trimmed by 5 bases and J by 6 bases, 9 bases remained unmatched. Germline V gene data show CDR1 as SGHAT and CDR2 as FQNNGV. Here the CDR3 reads CASSPHPAGGEQYF. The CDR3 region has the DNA TGTGCCAGCAGCCCACACCCGGCGGGGGGCGAGCAGTACTTC.

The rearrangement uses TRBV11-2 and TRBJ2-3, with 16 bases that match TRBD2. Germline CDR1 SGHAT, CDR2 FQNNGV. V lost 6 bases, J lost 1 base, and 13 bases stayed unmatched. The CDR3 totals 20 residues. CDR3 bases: TGTGCCAGCAGTCGGCCGGGACTAGCGGGAGGGATAGCGGGCACAGATACGCAGTATTTT. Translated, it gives CASSRPGLAGGIAGTDTQYF. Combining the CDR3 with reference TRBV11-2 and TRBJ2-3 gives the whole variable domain EAGVAQSPRYKIIEKRQSVAFWCNPISGHATLYWYQQILGQGPKLLIQFQNNGVVDDSQLPKDRFSAERLKGVDSTLKIQPAKLEDSAVYLCASSRPGLAGGIAGTDTQYFGPGTRLTVL.

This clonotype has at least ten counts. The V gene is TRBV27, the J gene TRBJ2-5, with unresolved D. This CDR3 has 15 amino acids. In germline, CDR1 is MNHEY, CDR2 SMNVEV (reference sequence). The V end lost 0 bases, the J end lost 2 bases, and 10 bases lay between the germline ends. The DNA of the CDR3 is TGTGCCAGCAGTTTATCGTTTATGTGGCAAGAGACCCAGTACTTC. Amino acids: CASSLSFMWQETQYF.

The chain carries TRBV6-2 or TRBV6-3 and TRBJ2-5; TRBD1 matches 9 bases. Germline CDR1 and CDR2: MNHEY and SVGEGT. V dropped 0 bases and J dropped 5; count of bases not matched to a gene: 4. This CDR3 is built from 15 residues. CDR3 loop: CASSYSTGGLETQYF. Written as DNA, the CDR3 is TGTGCCAGCAGTTACTCGACAGGGGGTTTGGAGACCCAGTACTTC.

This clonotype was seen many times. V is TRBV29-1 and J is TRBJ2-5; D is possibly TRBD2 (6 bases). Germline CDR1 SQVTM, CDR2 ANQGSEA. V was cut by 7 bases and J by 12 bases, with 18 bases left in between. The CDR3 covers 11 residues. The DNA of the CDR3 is TGCAGCGCCTCGCTGCGGGGACTCAAGTACTTC. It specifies CSASLRGLKYF.

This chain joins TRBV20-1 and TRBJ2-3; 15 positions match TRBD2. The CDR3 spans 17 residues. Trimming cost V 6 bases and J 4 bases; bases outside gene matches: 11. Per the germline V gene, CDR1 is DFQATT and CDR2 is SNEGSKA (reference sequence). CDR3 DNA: TGCAGTGCAATAAAGGGACTAGCGGGAGGTTGGTCAGATACGCAGTATTTT. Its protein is CSAIKGLAGGWSDTQYF.

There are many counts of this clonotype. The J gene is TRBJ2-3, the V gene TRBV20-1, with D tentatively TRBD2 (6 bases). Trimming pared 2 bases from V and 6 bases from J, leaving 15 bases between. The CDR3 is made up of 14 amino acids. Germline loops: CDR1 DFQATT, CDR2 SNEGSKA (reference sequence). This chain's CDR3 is CSARSGGPGDTQYF. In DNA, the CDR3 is TGCAGTGCTAGATCTGGAGGGCCTGGGGATACGCAGTATTTT.

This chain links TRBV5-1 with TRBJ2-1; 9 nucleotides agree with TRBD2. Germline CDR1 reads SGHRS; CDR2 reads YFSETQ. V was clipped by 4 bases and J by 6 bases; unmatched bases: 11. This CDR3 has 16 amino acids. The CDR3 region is CASSTEGLAGINEQFF. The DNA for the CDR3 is TGCGCCAGCAGCACTGAAGGGCTAGCGGGAATCAATGAGCAGTTCTTC. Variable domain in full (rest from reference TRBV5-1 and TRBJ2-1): KAGVTQTPRYLIKTRGQQVTLSCSPISGHRSVSWYQQTPGQGLQFLFEYFSETQRNKGNFPGRFSGRQFSNSRSEMNVSTLELGDSALYLCASSTEGLAGINEQFFGPGTRLTVL.

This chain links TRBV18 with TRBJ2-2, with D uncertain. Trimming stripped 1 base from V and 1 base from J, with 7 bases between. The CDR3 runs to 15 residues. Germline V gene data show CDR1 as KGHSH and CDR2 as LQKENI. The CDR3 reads CASSPLSGNTGELFF. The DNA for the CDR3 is TGTGCCAGCTCACCACTGTCCGGGAACACCGGGGAGCTGTTTTTT.

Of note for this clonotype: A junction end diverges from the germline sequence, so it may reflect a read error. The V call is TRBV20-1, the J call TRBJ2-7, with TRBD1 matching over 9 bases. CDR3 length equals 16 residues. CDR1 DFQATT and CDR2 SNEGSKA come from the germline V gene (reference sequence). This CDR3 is CCARPLYPRDRAEQYF. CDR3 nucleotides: TGCTGTGCTAGACCATTATATCCCCGGGACAGGGCCGAGCAGTACTTC.

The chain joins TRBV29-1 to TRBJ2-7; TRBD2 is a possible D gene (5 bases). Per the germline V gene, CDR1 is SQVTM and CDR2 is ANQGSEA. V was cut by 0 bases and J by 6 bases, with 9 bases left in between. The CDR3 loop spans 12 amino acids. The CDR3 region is CSVEDMRVEQYF. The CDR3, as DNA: TGCAGCGTTGAAGATATGAGGGTCGAGCAGTACTTC.

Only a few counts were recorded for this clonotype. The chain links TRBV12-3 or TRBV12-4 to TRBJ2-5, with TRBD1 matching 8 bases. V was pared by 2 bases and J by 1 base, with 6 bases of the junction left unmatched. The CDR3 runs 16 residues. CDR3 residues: CASSLRQGPFQETQYF. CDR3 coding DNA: TGTGCCAGCAGTTTACGACAGGGGCCCTTCCAAGAGACCCAGTACTTC.

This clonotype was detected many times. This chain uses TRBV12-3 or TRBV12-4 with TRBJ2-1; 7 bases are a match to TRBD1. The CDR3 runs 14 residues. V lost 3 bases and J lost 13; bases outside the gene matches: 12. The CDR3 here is CASSLRTDRVGQFF. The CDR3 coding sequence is TGTGCCAGCAGTTTGAGGACCGACAGGGTTGGACAGTTCTTC.

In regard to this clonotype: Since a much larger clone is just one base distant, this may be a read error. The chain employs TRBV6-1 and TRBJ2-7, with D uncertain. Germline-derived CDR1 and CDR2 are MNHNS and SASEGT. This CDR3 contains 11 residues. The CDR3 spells CASSEIYGQYF. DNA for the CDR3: TGTGCCAGCAGTGAAATTTACGGGCAGTACTTC.

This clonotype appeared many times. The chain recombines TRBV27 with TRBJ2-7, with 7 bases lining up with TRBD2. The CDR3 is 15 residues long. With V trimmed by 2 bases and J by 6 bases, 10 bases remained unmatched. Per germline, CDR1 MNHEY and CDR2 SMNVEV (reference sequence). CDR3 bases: TGTGCCAGCAGTTTAATGAGGGAGGGCCTGCCCGAGCAGTACTTC. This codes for CASSLMREGLPEQYF.

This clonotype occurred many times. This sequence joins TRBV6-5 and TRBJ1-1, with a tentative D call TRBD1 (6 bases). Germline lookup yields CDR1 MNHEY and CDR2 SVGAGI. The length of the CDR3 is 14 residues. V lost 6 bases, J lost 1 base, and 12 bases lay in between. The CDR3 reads CASRQTGRNTEAFF. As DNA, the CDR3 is TGTGCCAGCAGACAAACAGGGCGGAACACTGAAGCTTTCTTT.

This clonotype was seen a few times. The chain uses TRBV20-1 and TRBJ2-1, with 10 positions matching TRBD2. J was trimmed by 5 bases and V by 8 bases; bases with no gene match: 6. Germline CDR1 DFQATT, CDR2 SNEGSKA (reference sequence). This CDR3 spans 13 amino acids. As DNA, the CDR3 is TGCAGTCGCACTAGCGGGATAGACAATGAGCAGTTCTTC. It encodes CSRTSGIDNEQFF.

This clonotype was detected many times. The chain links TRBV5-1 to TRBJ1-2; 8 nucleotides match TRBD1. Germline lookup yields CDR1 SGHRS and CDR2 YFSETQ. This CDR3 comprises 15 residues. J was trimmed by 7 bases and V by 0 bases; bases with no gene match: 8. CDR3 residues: CASSLDLDRAFGYTF. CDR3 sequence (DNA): TGCGCCAGCAGCTTGGATTTGGACAGGGCTTTTGGCTACACCTTC.

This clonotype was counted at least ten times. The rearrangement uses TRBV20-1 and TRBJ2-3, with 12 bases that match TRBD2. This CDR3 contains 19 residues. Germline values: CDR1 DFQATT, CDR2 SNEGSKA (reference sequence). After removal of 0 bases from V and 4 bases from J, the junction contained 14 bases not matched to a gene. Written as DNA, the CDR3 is TGCAGTGCTAGAGATCGAAAAAGACTAGCGGGAGAATATGCAGATACGCAGTATTTT. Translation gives CSARDRKRLAGEYADTQYF.

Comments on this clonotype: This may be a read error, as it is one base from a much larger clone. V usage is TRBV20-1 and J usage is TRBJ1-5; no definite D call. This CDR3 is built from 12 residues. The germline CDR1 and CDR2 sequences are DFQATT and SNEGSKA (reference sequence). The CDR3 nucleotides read TGCATCACCGGGAGACCCAATCAGCCCCAGCATTTT. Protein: CITGRPNQPQHF.

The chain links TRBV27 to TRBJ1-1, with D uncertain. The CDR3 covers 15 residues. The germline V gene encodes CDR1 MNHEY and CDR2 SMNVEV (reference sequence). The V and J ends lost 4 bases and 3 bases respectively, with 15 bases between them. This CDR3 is CASSWAGGSHTEAFF. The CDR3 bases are TGTGCCAGCAGTTGGGCAGGCGGTTCTCACACTGAAGCTTTCTTT.

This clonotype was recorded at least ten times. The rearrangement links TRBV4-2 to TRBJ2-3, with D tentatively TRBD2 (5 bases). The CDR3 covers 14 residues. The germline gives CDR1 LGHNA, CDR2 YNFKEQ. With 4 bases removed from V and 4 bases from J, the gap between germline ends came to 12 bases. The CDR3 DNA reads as TGTGCCAGCAGCCCCGGGGTAGTCTCAGATACGCAGTATTTT. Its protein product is CASSPGVVSDTQYF.

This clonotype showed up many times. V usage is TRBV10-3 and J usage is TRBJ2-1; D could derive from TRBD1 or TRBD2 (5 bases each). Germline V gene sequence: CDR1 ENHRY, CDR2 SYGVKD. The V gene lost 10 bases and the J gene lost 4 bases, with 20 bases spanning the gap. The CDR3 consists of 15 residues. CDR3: CATSGALGEYNEQFF. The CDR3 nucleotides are TGTGCCACGAGTGGGGCATTGGGGGAGTACAATGAGCAGTTCTTC.

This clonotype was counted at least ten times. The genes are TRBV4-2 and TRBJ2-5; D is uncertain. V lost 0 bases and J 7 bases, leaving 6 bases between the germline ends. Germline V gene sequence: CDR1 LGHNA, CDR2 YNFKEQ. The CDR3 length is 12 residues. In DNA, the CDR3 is TGTGCCAGCAGCCAAGAACTGGGGACCCAGTACTTC. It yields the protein CASSQELGTQYF.

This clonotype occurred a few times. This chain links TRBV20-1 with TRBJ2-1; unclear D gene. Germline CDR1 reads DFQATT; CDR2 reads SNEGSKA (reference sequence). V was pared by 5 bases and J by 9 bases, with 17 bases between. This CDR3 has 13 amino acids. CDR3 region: CSAGFALLGEQFF. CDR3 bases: TGCAGTGCTGGCTTTGCCCTTCTTGGTGAGCAGTTCTTC.